This TCR beta chain was found in a study of identifying expanded T cells in peripheral blood. Some clones are missing from TCRdb's copy, which holds only in-frame ones; the method was immunoSEQ multiplex PCR. This sample yields over 100,000 clones, of which around 89% are seen a single time; around 8.2% belongs to the top ten. Trimming took 3 bases from V and 1 from J; bases not matched to a gene: 3. From germline, CDR1 is LNHNV and CDR2 YYDKDF (reference sequence). The CDR3 spans 16 residues. The genes are TRBV15 and TRBJ2-3; the match to TRBD2 covers 11 bases. Sequenced material: blood. The receptor was derived from a person aged 18 to 75 in good health. The CDR3 DNA follows: TGTGCCACCAGCAGCTTAGCGGGAGGGCGCACAGATACGCAGTATTTT. This translates into CATSSLAGGRTDTQYF. Full variable domain (rest looked up from reference TRBV15 and TRBJ2-3): DAMVIQNPRYQVTQFGKPVTLSCSQTLNHNVMYWYQQKSSQAPKLLFHYYDKDFNNEADTPDNFQSRRPNTSFCFLDIRSPGLGDTAMYLCATSSLAGGRTDTQYFGPGTRLTVL.